This T cell receptor (beta chain) was captured by sequencing in a study of Ad26.COV2.S vaccination and SARS-CoV-2 variants. Study in general: Intramuscular Ad26.COV2.S at 5x10^10 or 1x10^11 viral particles.

Turning to this clone: The antigen remains unidentified.

The study, taken as a whole, reports: Substantial breadth was reported for post-vaccination spike-specific CD8+ and CD4+ T cells.

Here immunoSEQ multiplex PCR was the method, and the copy in TCRdb shows in-frame clones only, minus some. The data contain some 520,000 clones, around nine tenths of them singletons. The length of the CDR3 is 17 residues. The ends were cut back, 2 bases at V and 0 bases at J, with 11 bases in the middle. From germline, CDR1 is SNHLY and CDR2 FYNNEI. Treatment: 19 received Ad26.COV2.S at low or high dose, single or two shots; 5 received placebo; per-sample allocation not given. Collection of the samples took place on day 63 after the first injection of vaccine or placebo. Donation came from an adult in Boston who was aged 18-55 years. In the vaccine, an Ad26 vector expressed the SARS-CoV-2 spike of the Wuhan strain.

The receptor comes from a person between 18 and 60 years old who received the Ad26.COV2.S COVID-19 vaccine or a placebo. This material consisted of peripheral blood, taken in a trial of Ad26.COV2.S vaccine versus placebo. The genes are TRBV2 and TRBJ1-6, with no clear D. This chain's CDR3 is CASSETSPSSYNSPLHF. As DNA, the CDR3 is TGTGCCAGCAGTGAAACCTCTCCGAGCTCCTATAATTCACCCCTCCACTTT.